This entry concerns a single TCR beta chain. The antigen remains undetermined. The table came from immunoSEQ multiplex PCR; TCRdb's copy has only in-frame clones and leaves some out. Of 110,000 to 150,000 clones in the sample, over 90% were seen once. The sample originates from a study of T cell responses to AZD1222 COVID-19 vaccine. General study findings and limits: White British donors predominated, females outnumbered males, and clonal diversity was possibly underestimated. Once two AZD1222 doses were given, Spike-specific TCR breadth and depth went up.

Germline CDR1 SQVTM, CDR2 ANQGSEA. The CDR3 runs to 11 residues. V was trimmed by 4 bases and J by 8 bases, leaving 9 bases between them. This receptor was identified in an adult in good health. Sequencing used peripheral blood, obtained on day 0 of AZD1222 vaccination. The chain employs TRBV29-1 and TRBJ2-1; D is ambiguous. The CDR3 loop reads CSVVGPDEQFF. The CDR3, as DNA: TGCAGCGTTGTTGGGCCCGATGAGCAGTTCTTC.